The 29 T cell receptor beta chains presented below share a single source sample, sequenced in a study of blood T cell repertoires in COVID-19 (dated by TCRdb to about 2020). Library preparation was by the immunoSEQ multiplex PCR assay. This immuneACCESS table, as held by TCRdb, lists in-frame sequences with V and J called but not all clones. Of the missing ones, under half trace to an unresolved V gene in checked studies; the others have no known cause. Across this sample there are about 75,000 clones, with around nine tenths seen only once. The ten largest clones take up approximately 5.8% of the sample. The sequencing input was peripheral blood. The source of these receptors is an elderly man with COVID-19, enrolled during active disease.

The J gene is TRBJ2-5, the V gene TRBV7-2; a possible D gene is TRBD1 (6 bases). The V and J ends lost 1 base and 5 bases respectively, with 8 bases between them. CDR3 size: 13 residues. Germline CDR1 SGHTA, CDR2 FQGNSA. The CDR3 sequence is CASSLDRVETQYF. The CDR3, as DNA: TGTGCCAGCAGCTTAGACAGGGTTGAGACCCAGTACTTC.

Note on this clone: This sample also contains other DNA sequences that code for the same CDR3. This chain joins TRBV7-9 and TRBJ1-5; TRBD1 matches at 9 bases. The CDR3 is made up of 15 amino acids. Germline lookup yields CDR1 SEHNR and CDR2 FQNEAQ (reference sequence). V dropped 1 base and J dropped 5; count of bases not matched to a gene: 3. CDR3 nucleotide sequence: TGTGCCAGCAGCTTAGGGACAGGGGTTGATCAGCCCCAGCATTTT. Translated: CASSLGTGVDQPQHF.

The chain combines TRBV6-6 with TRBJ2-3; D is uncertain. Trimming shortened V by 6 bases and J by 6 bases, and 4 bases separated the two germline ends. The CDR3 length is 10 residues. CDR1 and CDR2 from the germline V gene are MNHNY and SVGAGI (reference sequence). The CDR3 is CASSFDTQYF. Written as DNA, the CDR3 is TGTGCCAGCAGCTTCGATACGCAGTATTTT.

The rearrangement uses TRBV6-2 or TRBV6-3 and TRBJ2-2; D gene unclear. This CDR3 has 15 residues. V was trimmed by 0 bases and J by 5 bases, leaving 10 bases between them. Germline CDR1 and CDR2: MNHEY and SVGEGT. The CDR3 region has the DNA TGTGCCAGCAGTTACTCCGGCGGAAGAACCGGGGAGCTGTTTTTT. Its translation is CASSYSGGRTGELFF.

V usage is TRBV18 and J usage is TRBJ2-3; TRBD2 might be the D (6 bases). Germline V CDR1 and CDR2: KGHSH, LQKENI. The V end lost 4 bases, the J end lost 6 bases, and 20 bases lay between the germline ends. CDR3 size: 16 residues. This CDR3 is CASSRLTAGLSDTQYF. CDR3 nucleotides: TGTGCCAGCTCACGGCTAACAGCGGGTTTGTCGGATACGCAGTATTTT.

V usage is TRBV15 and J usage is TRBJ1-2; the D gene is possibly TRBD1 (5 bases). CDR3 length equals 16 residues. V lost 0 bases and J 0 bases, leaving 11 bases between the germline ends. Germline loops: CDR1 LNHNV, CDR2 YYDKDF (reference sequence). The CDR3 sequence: CATSRDHRSTNYGYTF. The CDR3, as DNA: TGTGCCACCAGCAGAGACCACAGGAGCACTAACTATGGCTACACCTTC. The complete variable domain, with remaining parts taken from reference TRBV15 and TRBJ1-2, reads DAMVIQNPRYQVTQFGKPVTLSCSQTLNHNVMYWYQQKSSQAPKLLFHYYDKDFNNEADTPDNFQSRRPNTSFCFLDIRSPGLGDTAMYLCATSRDHRSTNYGYTFGSGTRLTVV.

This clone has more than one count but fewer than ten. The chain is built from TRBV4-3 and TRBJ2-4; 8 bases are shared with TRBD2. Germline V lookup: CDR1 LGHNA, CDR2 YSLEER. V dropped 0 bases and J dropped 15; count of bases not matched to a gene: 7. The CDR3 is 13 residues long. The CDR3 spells CASSQDGGGPTYF. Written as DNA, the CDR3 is TGCGCCAGCAGCCAAGACGGGGGGGGTCCTACGTACTTC.

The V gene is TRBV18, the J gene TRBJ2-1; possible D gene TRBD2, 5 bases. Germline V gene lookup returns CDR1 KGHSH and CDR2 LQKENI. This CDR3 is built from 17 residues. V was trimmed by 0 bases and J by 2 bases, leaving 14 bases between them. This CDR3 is CASSPPPAEGPYNEQFF. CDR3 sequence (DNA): TGTGCCAGCTCACCACCGCCTGCAGAGGGTCCCTACAATGAGCAGTTCTTC.

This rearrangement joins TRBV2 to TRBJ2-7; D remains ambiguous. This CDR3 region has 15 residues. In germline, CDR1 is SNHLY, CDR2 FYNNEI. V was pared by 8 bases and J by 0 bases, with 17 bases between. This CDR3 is CASSRRRSSSYEQYF. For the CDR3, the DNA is TGTGCCAGCTCCCGAAGGAGATCGAGCTCCTACGAGCAGTACTTC.

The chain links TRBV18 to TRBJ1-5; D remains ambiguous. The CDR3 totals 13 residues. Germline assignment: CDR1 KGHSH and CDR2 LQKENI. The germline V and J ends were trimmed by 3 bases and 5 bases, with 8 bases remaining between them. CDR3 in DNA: TGTGCCAGCTCACCCGGTCAGGATCAGCCCCAGCATTTT. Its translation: CASSPGQDQPQHF.

The CDR3 loop reads CASTVQGMNTEAFF. CDR3 sequence (DNA): TGTGCCAGCACCGTGCAGGGCATGAACACTGAAGCTTTCTTT. The chain uses TRBV6-5 and TRBJ1-1; D perhaps matches TRBD1 (5 bases). Germline V CDR1 and CDR2: MNHEY, SVGAGI. This CDR3 region has 14 residues. V lost 7 bases and J lost 0, with 12 bases in between.

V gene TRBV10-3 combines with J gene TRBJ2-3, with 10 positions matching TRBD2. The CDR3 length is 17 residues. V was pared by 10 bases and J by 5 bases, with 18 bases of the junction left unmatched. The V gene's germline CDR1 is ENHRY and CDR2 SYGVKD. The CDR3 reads CATSDWASGGGGDTQYF. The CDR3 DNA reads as TGTGCCACCTCGGATTGGGCTAGCGGGGGTGGAGGAGATACGCAGTATTTT.

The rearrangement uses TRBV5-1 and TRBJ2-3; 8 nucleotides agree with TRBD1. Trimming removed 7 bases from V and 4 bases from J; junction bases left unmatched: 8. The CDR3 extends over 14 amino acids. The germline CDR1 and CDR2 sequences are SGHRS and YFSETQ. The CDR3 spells CASGQGQAPDTQYF. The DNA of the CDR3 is TGCGCCAGCGGACAGGGACAGGCCCCAGATACGCAGTATTTT. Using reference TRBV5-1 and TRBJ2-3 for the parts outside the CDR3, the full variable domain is KAGVTQTPRYLIKTRGQQVTLSCSPISGHRSVSWYQQTPGQGLQFLFEYFSETQRNKGNFPGRFSGRQFSNSRSEMNVSTLELGDSALYLCASGQGQAPDTQYFGPGTRLTVL.

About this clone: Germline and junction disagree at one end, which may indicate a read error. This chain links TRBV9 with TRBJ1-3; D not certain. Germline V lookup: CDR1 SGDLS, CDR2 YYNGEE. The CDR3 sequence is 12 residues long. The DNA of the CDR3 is TGTGCCAGCAGCGTAGGGATGGCGGCCGCAACGTTT. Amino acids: CASSVGMAAATF.

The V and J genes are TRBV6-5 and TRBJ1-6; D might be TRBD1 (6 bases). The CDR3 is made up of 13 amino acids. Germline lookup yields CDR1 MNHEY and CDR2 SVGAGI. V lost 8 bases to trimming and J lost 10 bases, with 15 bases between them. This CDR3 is CASERTVSSPLHF. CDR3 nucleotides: TGTGCCAGCGAAAGGACAGTTTCCTCACCCCTCCACTTT.

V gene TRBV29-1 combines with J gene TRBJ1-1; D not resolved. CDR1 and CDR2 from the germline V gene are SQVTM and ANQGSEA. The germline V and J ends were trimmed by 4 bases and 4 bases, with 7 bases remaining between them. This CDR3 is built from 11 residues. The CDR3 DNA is TGCAGCGTTGCCGGGATCACTGAAGCTTTCTTT. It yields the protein CSVAGITEAFF.

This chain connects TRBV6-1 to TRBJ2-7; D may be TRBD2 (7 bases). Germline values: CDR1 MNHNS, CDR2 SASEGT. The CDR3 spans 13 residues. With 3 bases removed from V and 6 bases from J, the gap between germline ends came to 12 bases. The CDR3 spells CASSEGGRVEQYF. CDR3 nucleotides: TGTGCCAGCAGTGAGGGGGGGCGCGTCGAGCAGTACTTC.

CDR3 in amino acids: CASSLGGTDEQYF. The CDR3 DNA follows: TGTGCCAGCAGTTTAGGGGGGACGGACGAGCAGTACTTC. The chain couples TRBV28 to TRBJ2-7; perhaps TRBD2 as D (6 bases). Trimming cost V 2 bases and J 5 bases, with 10 bases left between them. Germline assignment: CDR1 MDHEN and CDR2 SYDVKM. The CDR3 loop spans 13 amino acids. Supplemented by reference TRBV28 and TRBJ2-7, the full variable domain reads DVKVTQSSRYLVKRTGEKVFLECVQDMDHENMFWYRQDPGLGLRLIYFSYDVKMKEKGDIPEGYSVSREKKERFSLILESASTNQTSMYLCASSLGGTDEQYFGPGTRLTVT.

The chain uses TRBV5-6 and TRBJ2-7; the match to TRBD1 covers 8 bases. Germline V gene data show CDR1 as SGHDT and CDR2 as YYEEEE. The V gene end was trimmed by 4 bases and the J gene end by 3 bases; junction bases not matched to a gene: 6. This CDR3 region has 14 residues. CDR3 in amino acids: CASSPGTGYYEQYF. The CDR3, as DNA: TGTGCCAGCAGCCCCGGGACAGGATACTACGAGCAGTACTTC.

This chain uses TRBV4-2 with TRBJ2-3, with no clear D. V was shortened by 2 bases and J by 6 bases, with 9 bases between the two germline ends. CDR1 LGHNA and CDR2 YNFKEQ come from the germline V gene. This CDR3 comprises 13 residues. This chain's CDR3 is CASSQLLEDTQYF. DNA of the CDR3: TGTGCCAGCAGCCAACTTCTGGAGGATACGCAGTATTTT.

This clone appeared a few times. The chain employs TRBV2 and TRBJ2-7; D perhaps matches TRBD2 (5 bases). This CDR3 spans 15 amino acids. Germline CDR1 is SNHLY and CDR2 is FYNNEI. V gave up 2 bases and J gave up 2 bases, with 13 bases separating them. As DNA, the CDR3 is TGTGCCAGCAGTGAACACGGAGGCATGGCCTACGAGCAGTACTTC. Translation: CASSEHGGMAYEQYF.

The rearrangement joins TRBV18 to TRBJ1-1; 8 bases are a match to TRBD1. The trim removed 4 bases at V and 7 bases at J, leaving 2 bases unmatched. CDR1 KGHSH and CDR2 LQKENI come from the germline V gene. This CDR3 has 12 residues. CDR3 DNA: TGTGCCAGCTCACTAGACAGGGGTGAAGCTTTCTTT. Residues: CASSLDRGEAFF. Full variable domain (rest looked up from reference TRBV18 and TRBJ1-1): NAGVMQNPRHLVRRRGQEARLRCSPMKGHSHVYWYRQLPEEGLKFMVYLQKENIIDESGMPKERFSAEFPKEGPSILRIQQVVRGDSAAYFCASSLDRGEAFFGQGTRLTVV.

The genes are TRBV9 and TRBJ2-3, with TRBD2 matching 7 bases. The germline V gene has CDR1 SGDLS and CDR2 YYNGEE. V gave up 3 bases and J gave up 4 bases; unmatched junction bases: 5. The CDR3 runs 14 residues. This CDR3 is CASSGVAGSDTQYF. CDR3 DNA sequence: TGTGCCAGCAGCGGAGTAGCGGGCTCAGATACGCAGTATTTT.

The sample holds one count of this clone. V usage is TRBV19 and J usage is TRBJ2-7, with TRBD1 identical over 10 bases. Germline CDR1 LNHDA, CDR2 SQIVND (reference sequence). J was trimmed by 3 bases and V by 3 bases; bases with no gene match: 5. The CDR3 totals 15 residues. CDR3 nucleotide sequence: TGTGCCAGTAGTATCCGGACAGGGGGGGTCTACGAGCAGTACTTC. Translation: CASSIRTGGVYEQYF.

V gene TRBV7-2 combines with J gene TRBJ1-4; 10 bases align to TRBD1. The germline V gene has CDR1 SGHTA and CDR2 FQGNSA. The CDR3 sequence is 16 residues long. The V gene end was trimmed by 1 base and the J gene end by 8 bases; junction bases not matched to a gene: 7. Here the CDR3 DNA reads TGTGCCAGCAGCTTAGAACTTAGGACAGGGGGAGAAAAACTGTTTTTT. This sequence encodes CASSLELRTGGEKLFF.

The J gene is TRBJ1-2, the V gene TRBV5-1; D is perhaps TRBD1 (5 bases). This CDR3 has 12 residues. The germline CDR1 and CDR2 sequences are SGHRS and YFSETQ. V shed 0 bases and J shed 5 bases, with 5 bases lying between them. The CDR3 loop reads CASSLGQYGYTF. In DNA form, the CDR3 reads TGCGCCAGCAGCTTGGGACAGTATGGCTACACCTTC.

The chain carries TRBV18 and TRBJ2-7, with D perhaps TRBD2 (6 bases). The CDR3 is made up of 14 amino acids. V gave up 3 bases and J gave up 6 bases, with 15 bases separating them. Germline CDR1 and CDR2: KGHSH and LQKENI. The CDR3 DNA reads TGTGCCAGCTCACCGGCGGGAAGAGGGACCGAGCAGTACTTC. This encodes CASSPAGRGTEQYF.

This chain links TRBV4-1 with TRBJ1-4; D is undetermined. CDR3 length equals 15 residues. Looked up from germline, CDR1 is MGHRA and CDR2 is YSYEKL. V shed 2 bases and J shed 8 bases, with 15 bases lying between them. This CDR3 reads CASSQTPVLTEKLFF. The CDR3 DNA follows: TGCGCCAGCAGCCAAACACCGGTCTTGACAGAAAAACTGTTTTTT.

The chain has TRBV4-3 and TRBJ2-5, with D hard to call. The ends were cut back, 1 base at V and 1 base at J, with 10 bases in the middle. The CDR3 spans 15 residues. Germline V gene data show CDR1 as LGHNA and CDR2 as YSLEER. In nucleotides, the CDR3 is TGCGCCAGCAGCCAAGGTCATGAGGTCCAAGAGACCCAGTACTTC. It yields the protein CASSQGHEVQETQYF.